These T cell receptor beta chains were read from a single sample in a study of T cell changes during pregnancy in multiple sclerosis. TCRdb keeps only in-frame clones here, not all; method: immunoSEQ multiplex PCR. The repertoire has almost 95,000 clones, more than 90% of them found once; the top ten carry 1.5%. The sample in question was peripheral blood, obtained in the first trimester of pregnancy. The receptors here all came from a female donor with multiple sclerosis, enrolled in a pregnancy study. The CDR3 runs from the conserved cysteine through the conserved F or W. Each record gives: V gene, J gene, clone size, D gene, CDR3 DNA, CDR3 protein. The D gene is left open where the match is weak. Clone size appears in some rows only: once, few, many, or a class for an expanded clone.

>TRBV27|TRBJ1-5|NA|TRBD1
TGTGCCAGCAGCTGGGGGACAGGGTCCAATCAGCCCCAGCATTTT
CASSWGTGSNQPQHF
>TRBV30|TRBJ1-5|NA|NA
TGTGCCTGGAGTGGAGGGCTTGGTCAGCCCCAGCATTTT
CAWSGGLGQPQHF
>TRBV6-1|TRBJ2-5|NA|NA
TGTGCCAGCAGCGCCACTGGACTGGAGACCCAGTACTTC
CASSATGLETQYF
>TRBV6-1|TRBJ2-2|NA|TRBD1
TGTGCCAGCAGAAGGGACAGCACCGGGGAGCTGTTTTTT
CASRRDSTGELFF
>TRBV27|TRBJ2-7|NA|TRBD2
TGTGCCAGCGGATTCACTCCGGGAGGGCCCTACGAGCAGTACTTC
CASGFTPGGPYEQYF
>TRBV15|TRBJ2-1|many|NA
TGTGCCACCAGCAGAGATTGGAGCAACTCCTACAATGAGCAGTTCTTC
CATSRDWSNSYNEQFF
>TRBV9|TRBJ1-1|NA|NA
TGTGCCAGCAGCGTAGCTACGGTAAGGGGGGGATGGGAAGCTTTCTTT
CASSVATVRGGWEAFF
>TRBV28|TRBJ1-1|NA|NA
TGTGCCAGCAGGGTCCTGGAGAACCCGGTCATGAACACTGAAGCTTTCTTT
CASRVLENPVMNTEAFF
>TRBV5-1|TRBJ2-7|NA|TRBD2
TGCGCCAGCAGCTCCGGACTAGCGGGGTACTACGAGCAGTACTTC
CASSSGLAGYYEQYF
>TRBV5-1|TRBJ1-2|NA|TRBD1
TGCGCCAGCAGCTCCGTACTCGACAGGGGAGGCAACTATGGCTACACCTTC
CASSSVLDRGGNYGYTF
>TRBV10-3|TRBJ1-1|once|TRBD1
TGTGCCATCAGTGATTCCGGGACAGGGTACGGGAATACTGAAGCTTTCTTT
CAISDSGTGYGNTEAFF
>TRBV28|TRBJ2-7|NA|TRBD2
TGTGCCAGCAGTTTATTGTATGGGACTAGCGGGAAAATCTCCTACGAGCAGTACTTC
CASSLLYGTSGKISYEQYF
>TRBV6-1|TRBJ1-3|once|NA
TGTGCCACTTCAGGAGGGGCGCGGGGAAACACCATATATTTT
CATSGGARGNTIYF
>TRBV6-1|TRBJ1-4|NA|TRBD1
TGTGCCAGCAGATCCGGGACAGGGCAAGAAAAACTGTTTTTT
CASRSGTGQEKLFF
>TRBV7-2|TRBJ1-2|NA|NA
TGTGCCGGGCAGAGGACACCTAACTATGGCTACACCTTC
CAGQRTPNYGYTF
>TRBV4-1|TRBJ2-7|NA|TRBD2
TGCGCCAGCAGCCAACAAGCGGGAGTAGCTTACGAGCAGTACTTC
CASSQQAGVAYEQYF
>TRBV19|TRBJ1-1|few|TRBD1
TGTGCCAGTAAACCGGGACAGGGGTACACTGAAGCTTTCTTT
CASKPGQGYTEAFF
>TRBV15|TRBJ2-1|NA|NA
TGTGCCACCAGCCGACACTCGGGAAACTTTCCCGATTACAATGAGCAGTTCTTC
CATSRHSGNFPDYNEQFF
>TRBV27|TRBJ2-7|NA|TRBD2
TGTGCCAGCAGCCCATCGGCGGGAGGCTCCTACGAGCAGTACTTC
CASSPSAGGSYEQYF
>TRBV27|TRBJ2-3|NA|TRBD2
TGTGCCAGCAGTTGGAGGACTAGCGGGAGGCGTGGCACAGATACGCAGTATTTT
CASSWRTSGRRGTDTQYF
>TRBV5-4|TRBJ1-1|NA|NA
TGTGCCAGCAGCTCGATACTAACCGGGACAGAAGCTTTCTTT
CASSSILTGTEAFF
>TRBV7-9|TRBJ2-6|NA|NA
TGTGCCAGCAGCCTCCTCGAGCACTCTGGGGCCAACGTCCTGACTTTC
CASSLLEHSGANVLTF
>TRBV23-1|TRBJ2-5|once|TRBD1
TGCGCCAGCAGTCAATCGGACAGGGTTCGCGAGACCCAGTACTTC
CASSQSDRVRETQYF
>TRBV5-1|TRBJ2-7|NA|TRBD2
TGCGCCAGCAGCTTGGGACTAGCGGGATACTCCTACGAGCAGTACTTC
CASSLGLAGYSYEQYF
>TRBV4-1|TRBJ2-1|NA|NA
TGCGCCAGCAGCCAAGCCCGAGCGGAGCAGTTCTTC
CASSQARAEQFF
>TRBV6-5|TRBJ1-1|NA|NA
TGTGCCAGCAGTTACGGCGGCGGAGGCTCTGAAGCTTTCTTT
CASSYGGGGSEAFF
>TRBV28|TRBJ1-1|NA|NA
TGTGCCAGCACCGGTGGGGGCCGCGCTGAAGCTTTCTTT
CASTGGGRAEAFF
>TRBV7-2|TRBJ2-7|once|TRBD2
TGTGCCAGCAGCTTAGGGGCGGGACTAGCGGGCCACGAGCAGTACTTC
CASSLGAGLAGHEQYF
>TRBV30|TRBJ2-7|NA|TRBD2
TGTGCCTGGAGTTCTAGCGGTTACGAGCAGTACTTC
CAWSSSGYEQYF
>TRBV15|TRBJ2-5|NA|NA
TGTGCCACCAGCAGAGATTTGCGCGAAGAGACCCAGTACTTC
CATSRDLREETQYF
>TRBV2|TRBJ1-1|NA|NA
TGTGCCAGCAATGAGGAGGGGGGGCTAAGCACTGAAGCTTTCTTT
CASNEEGGLSTEAFF
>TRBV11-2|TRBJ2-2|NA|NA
TGTGCCAGCAGCCGGAGATTCGGGACACTAAAGAACACCGGGGAGCTGTTTTTT
CASSRRFGTLKNTGELFF
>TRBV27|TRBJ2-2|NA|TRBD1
TGTGCCAGCTGTCGACAGGGGGCCGTTTTTTCGAACACCGGGGAGCTGTTTTTT
CASCRQGAVFSNTGELFF
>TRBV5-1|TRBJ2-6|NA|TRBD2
TGCGCCAGCAGCTTGGCCGTTCTAGCGGGAAGCTCTGGGGCCAACGTCCTGACTTTC
CASSLAVLAGSSGANVLTF
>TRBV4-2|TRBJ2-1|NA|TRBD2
TGTGCCAGCAGCCAAGTGAGGGACTACTACAATGAGCAGTTCTTC
CASSQVRDYYNEQFF
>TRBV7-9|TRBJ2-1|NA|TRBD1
TGTGCCAGCAGCTTACGGGACAGGGAGTACAATGAGCAGTTCTTC
CASSLRDREYNEQFF
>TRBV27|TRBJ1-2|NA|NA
TGTGCCAGCACCCCTCTCATGGACAAGAACTATGGCTACACCTTC
CASTPLMDKNYGYTF
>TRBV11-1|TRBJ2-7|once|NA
TGTGCCAGTGCTAGACTTTACGAGCAGTACTTC
CASARLYEQYF
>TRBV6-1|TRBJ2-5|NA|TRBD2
TGTGCCAGCAGTGCCTCCTCTAGCGGGAGGATCCAAGAAACCCAGTACTTC
CASSASSSGRIQETQYF
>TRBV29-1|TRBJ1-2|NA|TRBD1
TGCAGCGTTGGGCCGGGACAGGGTGATGGCTACACCTTC
CSVGPGQGDGYTF
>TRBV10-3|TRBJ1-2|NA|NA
TGTGCCACCGGAGGGATGGGGGACTATGGCTACACCTTC
CATGGMGDYGYTF
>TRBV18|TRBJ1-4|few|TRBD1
TGTGCCAGCTCACGGGACAGTAATGAAAAACTGTTTTTT
CASSRDSNEKLFF